Shown below are 31 T cell receptor beta chains from a single sample sequenced in a study of blood T cell repertoires in COVID-19. Sequenced by immunoSEQ multiplex PCR; TCRdb stores in-frame clones only, minus some. The sample contains 55,000 to 90,000 clones, roughly four fifths of which appear only once. The sequenced sample was peripheral blood. These receptors all come from a woman in her 70s with acute or convalescent COVID-19.

The chain couples TRBV3-1 (or the pseudogene TRBV3-2) to TRBJ2-3; D is perhaps TRBD2 (6 bases). Germline V gene data show CDR1 as LGHDT and CDR2 as YNNKEL (reference sequence). Trimming removed 1 base from V and 3 bases from J, with 8 bases in between. This CDR3 contains 14 residues. The DNA of the CDR3 is TGTGCCAGCAGCCAAGTTCTAGCGACAGATACGCAGTATTTT. Encoded protein: CASSQVLATDTQYF.

The rearrangement uses TRBV11-2 and TRBJ2-2; possibly TRBD2 for D (6 bases). V was trimmed by 5 bases and J by 4 bases, leaving 20 bases between them. Per the germline V gene, CDR1 is SGHAT and CDR2 is FQNNGV. The CDR3 has 17 residues. The CDR3 nucleotides read TGTGCCAGCAGCCTTAGCGTGTCGGGGGAGATCACCGGGGAGCTGTTTTTT. Translating gives CASSLSVSGEITGELFF.

The rearrangement uses TRBV7-2 and TRBJ1-1; D possibly corresponds to TRBD1 (5 bases). Trimming removed 4 bases from V and 0 bases from J, with 12 bases in between. The V gene's germline CDR1 is SGHTA and CDR2 FQGNSA. The CDR3 consists of 15 residues. This chain's CDR3 is CASSSAQGVNTEAFF. CDR3 sequence (DNA): TGTGCCAGCAGCTCAGCCCAAGGGGTGAACACTGAAGCTTTCTTT.

The sample holds a few counts of this clone. CDR3 bases: TGTGCCAGCAGCCCACTCTTCATGCGGGAGAAGACAGATACGCAGTATTTT. It encodes CASSPLFMREKTDTQYF. The chain couples TRBV7-2 to TRBJ2-3; the match to TRBD2 covers 7 bases. From germline, CDR1 is SGHTA and CDR2 FQGNSA. The CDR3 spans 17 residues. The ends lost 5 bases at V and 3 bases at J; junction bases unmatched: 14.

The rearrangement uses TRBV5-4 and TRBJ2-5, with 8 bases that match TRBD2. Germline lookup yields CDR1 SGHNT and CDR2 YYREEE (reference sequence). Trimming removed 0 bases from V and 1 base from J; junction bases left unmatched: 2. There are 15 residues in the CDR3. The CDR3 is CASSLELAAQETQYF. CDR3 nucleotides: TGTGCCAGCAGCTTGGAACTAGCGGCCCAAGAGACCCAGTACTTC.

This clone was picked up one time. V is TRBV2 and J is TRBJ2-1, with TRBD2 identical over 10 bases. V trimming: 4 bases; J trimming: 7 bases; junction bases outside the gene matches: 10. Germline V lookup: CDR1 SNHLY, CDR2 FYNNEI. The CDR3 is made up of 16 amino acids. Here the CDR3 reads CASSGRLAGVLNEQFF. The CDR3 region has the DNA TGTGCCAGCAGTGGGCGGCTAGCGGGAGTGCTGAATGAGCAGTTCTTC.

The chain employs TRBV28 and TRBJ1-2; unclear D gene. Deletions cut 2 bases from V and 8 bases from J, with 12 bases between. Germline CDR1 and CDR2: MDHEN and SYDVKM. The CDR3 runs to 13 residues. This CDR3 is CASSLARGLGYTF. The CDR3 DNA reads TGTGCCAGCAGTTTAGCACGCGGTTTAGGCTACACCTTC.

V is TRBV18 and J is TRBJ2-7, with 9 bases identical to TRBD1. V lost 4 bases, J lost 3 bases, and 4 bases stayed unmatched. Germline CDR1 reads KGHSH; CDR2 reads LQKENI. The CDR3 runs 14 residues. CDR3 sequence: CASSRGTGIYEQYF. The CDR3 nucleotides read TGTGCCAGCTCACGAGGGACAGGGATCTACGAGCAGTACTTC. Variable domain in full (rest from reference TRBV18 and TRBJ2-7): NAGVMQNPRHLVRRRGQEARLRCSPMKGHSHVYWYRQLPEEGLKFMVYLQKENIIDESGMPKERFSAEFPKEGPSILRIQQVVRGDSAAYFCASSRGTGIYEQYFGPGTRLTVT.

V and J are TRBV7-3 and TRBJ2-3, with a tentative D call TRBD2 (6 bases). The length of the CDR3 is 13 residues. Looked up from germline, CDR1 is SGHTA and CDR2 is FQGTGA. V lost 5 bases and J lost 4, with 10 bases in between. The CDR3 coding sequence is TGTGCCAGCAGCCGGGGGACCCCAGATACGCAGTATTTT. Protein: CASSRGTPDTQYF.

The chain recombines TRBV6-2 or TRBV6-3 with TRBJ1-5; D not resolved. The V end lost 2 bases, the J end lost 8 bases, and 7 bases lay between the germline ends. Germline CDR1 reads MNHEY; CDR2 reads SVGEGT. This CDR3 spans 12 amino acids. CDR3 DNA: TGTGCCAGCAGTTACGAGGCGGAGCCCCAGCATTTT. Translating gives CASSYEAEPQHF.

The V gene is TRBV30, the J gene TRBJ1-1, with 7 bases aligning to TRBD1. The junction had 7 bases not matched to a gene; V was cut back by 5 bases and J by 4 bases. The CDR3 consists of 13 residues. CDR1 GTSNPN and CDR2 SVGIG come from the germline V gene (reference sequence). CDR3 region: CAWGRGASTEAFF. DNA for the CDR3: TGTGCCTGGGGCAGGGGGGCGAGCACTGAAGCTTTCTTT.

V gene TRBV15 combines with J gene TRBJ1-5, with D maybe TRBD1 (6 bases). Germline-derived CDR1 and CDR2 are LNHNV and YYDKDF (reference sequence). This CDR3 has 16 residues. Trimming took off 5 bases at V and 2 bases at J, with 16 bases between the two ends. CDR3 amino acids: CATSETGTLRNQPQHF. CDR3 coding DNA: TGTGCCACCAGCGAGACAGGAACCCTCCGCAATCAGCCCCAGCATTTT.

The V and J genes are TRBV5-6 and TRBJ2-7; D not certain. The germline V gene encodes CDR1 SGHDT and CDR2 YYEEEE. V lost 4 bases, J lost 0 bases, and 11 bases lay in between. The CDR3 loop spans 14 amino acids. CDR3 residues: CASSPGQSSYEQYF. CDR3 bases: TGTGCCAGCAGCCCGGGTCAGAGCTCCTACGAGCAGTACTTC.

The chain recombines TRBV19 with TRBJ1-2; tentatively, D is TRBD1 (6 bases). The CDR3 sequence is 16 residues long. The ends were cut back, 4 bases at V and 0 bases at J, with 15 bases in the middle. Germline CDR1 and CDR2: LNHDA and SQIVND (reference sequence). CDR3 coding DNA: TGTGCCAGTAGTACGGTAACAGGGAATCCTAACTATGGCTACACCTTC. This sequence encodes CASSTVTGNPNYGYTF.

V and J are TRBV7-2 and TRBJ2-2; tentatively, D is TRBD2 (5 bases). The CDR3 sequence is 16 residues long. V was shortened by 1 base and J by 4 bases, with 13 bases between the two germline ends. CDR1 is SGHTA and CDR2 is FQGNSA in the germline V gene. The CDR3: CASSLGPGRSTGELFF. CDR3 bases: TGTGCCAGCAGCTTAGGGCCGGGAAGAAGCACCGGGGAGCTGTTTTTT. The full variable domain, rest sourced from reference TRBV7-2 and TRBJ2-2, is GAGVSQSPSNKVTEKGKDVELRCDPISGHTALYWYRQSLGQGLEFLIYFQGNSAPDKSGLPSDRFSAERTGGSVSTLTIQRTQQEDSAVYLCASSLGPGRSTGELFFGEGSRLTVL.

The chain's CDR3 is CASSPAGRTGDNEQFF. The CDR3 bases are TGTGCCAGCAGCCCCGCTGGTCGGACAGGGGACAATGAGCAGTTCTTC. This chain links TRBV13 with TRBJ2-1; 9 bases line up with TRBD1. The germline CDR1 and CDR2 sequences are PRHDT and FYEKMQ (reference sequence). The CDR3 has 16 amino acids. Trimming took 5 bases from V and 5 from J; bases not matched to a gene: 10.

The rearrangement links TRBV7-9 to TRBJ1-2; 7 bases fit TRBD1. V lost 2 bases and J lost 7; bases outside the gene matches: 4. The CDR3 consists of 13 residues. CDR1 and CDR2 (germline): SEHNR, FQNEAQ (reference sequence). CDR3 bases: TGTGCCAGCAGCTTAAGACAGGGCGGTGGCTACACCTTC. It codes for CASSLRQGGGYTF.

The gene calls are TRBV3-1 (or the pseudogene TRBV3-2) and TRBJ2-3; maybe TRBD2 (6 bases). Between the trimmed V and J ends, which lost 4 bases and 2 bases, there was a span of 16 bases. The CDR3 has 16 amino acids. Germline V lookup: CDR1 LGHDT, CDR2 YNNKEL (reference sequence). The CDR3 nucleotides read TGTGCCAGCAGCCTGTTGGCTGGAGGGCCCACAGATACGCAGTATTTT. Translation: CASSLLAGGPTDTQYF.

The gene calls are TRBV3-1 (or the pseudogene TRBV3-2) and TRBJ2-7; 7 bases are a match to TRBD2. J was trimmed by 9 bases and V by 4 bases; bases with no gene match: 9. This CDR3 is 13 amino acids long. CDR1 is LGHDT and CDR2 is YNNKEL in the germline V gene (reference sequence). This chain's CDR3 is CASSPGGGAGQYF. The CDR3 nucleotides read TGTGCCAGCAGCCCTGGGGGGGGAGCAGGGCAGTACTTC.

V usage is TRBV5-6 and J usage is TRBJ1-6; D is undetermined. The CDR3 covers 15 residues. The germline V gene encodes CDR1 SGHDT and CDR2 YYEEEE. V dropped 1 base and J dropped 7 bases, with 12 bases sitting between them. CDR3 nucleotides: TGTGCCAGCAGCTTGCAGTCGATGGGCAATTCACCCCTCCACTTT. This codes for CASSLQSMGNSPLHF. Supplemented by reference TRBV5-6 and TRBJ1-6, the full variable domain reads DAGVTQSPTHLIKTRGQQVTLRCSPKSGHDTVSWYQQALGQGPQFIFQYYEEEERQRGNFPDRFSGHQFPNYSSELNVNALLLGDSALYLCASSLQSMGNSPLHFGNGTRLTVT.

This clone was found a few times. The V call is TRBV4-3, the J call TRBJ1-2; 9 bases agree with TRBD1. The CDR3 has 16 amino acids. The V gene's germline CDR1 is LGHNA and CDR2 YSLEER. Germline trimming cut 3 bases from V and 4 bases from J; bases unmatched to any gene: 9. The CDR3, as DNA: TGCGCCAGCAGCCAGCGACAGGGGGTGGGGCCCTATGGCTACACCTTC. Amino acids: CASSQRQGVGPYGYTF.

Here the CDR3 DNA reads TGTGCCAGCAGCCCGGTCAGCACAGATACGCAGTATTTT. This gives the protein CASSPVSTDTQYF. The chain combines TRBV11-2 with TRBJ2-3; D unresolved. Per germline, CDR1 SGHAT and CDR2 FQNNGV. There are 13 residues in the CDR3. V was clipped by 5 bases and J by 0 bases, with 6 bases between them.

The chain is built from TRBV5-1 and TRBJ2-3; TRBD1 might be the D (5 bases). The CDR3 runs 16 residues. Germline loops: CDR1 SGHRS, CDR2 YFSETQ. Between the trimmed V and J ends, which lost 0 bases and 1 base, there was a span of 12 bases. The CDR3 DNA follows: TGCGCCAGCAGCTTGGATGGGGCAGGACGCACAGATACGCAGTATTTT. Encoded protein: CASSLDGAGRTDTQYF.

In nucleotides, the CDR3 is TGTGCCAGCAGTGACCCAGATCGACAGATCTATGGCTACACCTTC. It encodes CASSDPDRQIYGYTF. The J gene is TRBJ1-2, the V gene TRBV2; possibly TRBD1 for D (5 bases). Trimming took off 3 bases at V and 4 bases at J, with 15 bases between the two ends. Germline loops: CDR1 SNHLY, CDR2 FYNNEI. CDR3 size: 15 residues. The full variable domain, in which reference TRBV2 and TRBJ1-2 provide the parts outside the CDR3, is EPEVTQTPSHQVTQMGQEVILRCVPISNHLYFYWYRQILGQKVEFLVSFYNNEISEKSEIFDDQFSVERPDGSNFTLKIRSTKLEDSAMYFCASSDPDRQIYGYTFGSGTRLTVV.

The J gene is TRBJ2-7, the V gene TRBV19; TRBD1 matches at 10 bases. The V gene's germline CDR1 is LNHDA and CDR2 SQIVND (reference sequence). The CDR3 covers 15 residues. V gave up 4 bases and J gave up 4 bases; unmatched junction bases: 7. DNA for the CDR3: TGTGCCAGTAGTACCTCCGGGACAGGGGTTTACGAGCAGTACTTC. Encoded protein: CASSTSGTGVYEQYF.

This chain uses TRBV7-2 with TRBJ2-7; possible D gene TRBD2, 5 bases. The V end lost 0 bases, the J end lost 1 base, and 10 bases lay between the germline ends. Germline V gene data show CDR1 as SGHTA and CDR2 as FQGNSA. The CDR3 length is 15 residues. CDR3 DNA sequence: TGTGCCAGCAGCTTAGCCGGGGTAGGATCCTACGAGCAGTACTTC. This encodes CASSLAGVGSYEQYF.

The gene calls are TRBV19 and TRBJ2-2, with 7 positions matching TRBD1. Germline values: CDR1 LNHDA, CDR2 SQIVND (reference sequence). CDR3 length: 16 residues. J was trimmed by 5 bases and V by 2 bases; bases with no gene match: 8. CDR3 protein: CASSISVTGWTGELFF. The CDR3 DNA reads TGTGCCAGTAGTATATCCGTGACAGGGTGGACCGGGGAGCTGTTTTTT. Based on the CDR3 plus reference TRBV19 and TRBJ2-2, the full variable domain is DGGITQSPKYLFRKEGQNVTLSCEQNLNHDAMYWYRQDPGQGLRLIYYSQIVNDFQKGDIAEGYSVSREKKESFPLTVTSAQKNPTAFYLCASSISVTGWTGELFFGEGSRLTVL.

V is TRBV5-5 and J is TRBJ2-1, with D unresolved. The CDR3 length is 16 residues. In germline, CDR1 is SGHKS, CDR2 YYEKEE (reference sequence). Trimming left V 0 bases short and J 0 bases short, with 10 bases between. Here the CDR3 DNA reads TGTGCCAGCAGCTTGGGTTTAGAAAGCTCCTACAATGAGCAGTTCTTC. Translating it yields CASSLGLESSYNEQFF.

The chain uses TRBV7-9 and TRBJ2-5; the match to TRBD2 covers 9 bases. Unmatched junction bases numbered 5, after V lost 0 bases and J lost 0 bases. The germline V gene has CDR1 SEHNR and CDR2 FQNEAQ (reference sequence). The CDR3 sequence is 17 residues long. The CDR3: CASSLALSGGYQETQYF. The CDR3 region has the DNA TGTGCCAGCAGCTTAGCGTTAAGCGGGGGGTACCAAGAGACCCAGTACTTC.

The CDR3 sequence is CASSQDPQGNVLTF. The CDR3, as DNA: TGTGCCAGCAGCCAAGATCCCCAGGGGAACGTCCTGACTTTC. The chain joins TRBV3-1 (or the pseudogene TRBV3-2) to TRBJ2-6, with D possibly matching TRBD1 (6 bases). In germline, CDR1 is LGHDT, CDR2 YNNKEL (reference sequence). V lost 0 bases to trimming and J lost 10 bases, with 10 bases between them. The length of the CDR3 is 14 residues.

The V gene is TRBV4-1, the J gene TRBJ2-2; D perhaps matches TRBD2 (6 bases). The V gene's germline CDR1 is MGHRA and CDR2 YSYEKL. The CDR3 totals 16 residues. With 0 bases removed from V and 1 base from J, the gap between germline ends came to 9 bases. This CDR3 is CASSQDGGGNTGELFF. The DNA of the CDR3 is TGCGCCAGCAGCCAAGACGGGGGAGGGAACACCGGGGAGCTGTTTTTT.